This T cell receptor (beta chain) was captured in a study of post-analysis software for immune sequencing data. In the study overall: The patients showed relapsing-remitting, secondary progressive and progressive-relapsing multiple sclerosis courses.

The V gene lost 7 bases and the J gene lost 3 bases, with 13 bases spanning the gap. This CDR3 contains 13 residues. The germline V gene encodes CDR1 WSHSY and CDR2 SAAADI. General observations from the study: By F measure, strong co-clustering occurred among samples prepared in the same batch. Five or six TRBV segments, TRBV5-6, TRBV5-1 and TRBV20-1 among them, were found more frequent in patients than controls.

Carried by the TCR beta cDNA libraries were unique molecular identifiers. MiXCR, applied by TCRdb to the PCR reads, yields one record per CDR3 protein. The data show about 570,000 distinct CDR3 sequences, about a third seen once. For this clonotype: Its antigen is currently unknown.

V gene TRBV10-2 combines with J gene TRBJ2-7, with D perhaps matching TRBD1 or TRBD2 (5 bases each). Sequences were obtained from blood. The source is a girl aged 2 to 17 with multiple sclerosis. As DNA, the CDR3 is TGCGCCAGCACCCCGGGACGGAGCTACGAGCAGTACTTC. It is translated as CASTPGRSYEQYF.